The sequence of this T cell receptor beta chain was determined in a study of T cells in Graves' hyperthyroidism and ophthalmopathy (dated by TCRdb to between 2018 and 2021). Broadly, across the study: Peripheral blood was sampled at the time of initial diagnosis, prior to any treatment. To identify distinguishing TCR V-J signatures, a discovery cohort of around 98 patients was used, comprising under 45 with Graves' ophthalmopathy and 57 with stable Graves' hyperthyroidism. Prospective prediction of ophthalmopathy was tested in an independent validation cohort consisting of about 19 hyperthyroidism patients and more than 15 patients who later progressed to ophthalmopathy. The approximately 100 discovery patients were divided at random into training and test sets in a 7:3 ratio. In addition, the study compared T-cell repertoires in thyroid tissue and in blood from about 6 Graves' hyperthyroidism patients. After sampling, hyperthyroidism patients received methimazole starting at 30 mg daily, and ophthalmopathy patients received high-dose intravenous methylprednisolone. The paper reports TCR Vbeta CDR3 sequencing of fewer than 150 peripheral blood samples: over 40 ophthalmopathy, fewer than 80 hyperthyroidism and around 17 progressor patients. Summary of the overall study and its limitations: Ophthalmopathy was separated from stable hyperthyroidism by a 13 V-J signature model, with approximately 89% sensitivity and about 84% specificity obtained in cross-validation and 80%/75% obtained in testing. No statistical method was used to fix the sample size in advance, and group allocation was not hidden from the investigators. Most expanded thyroid clonotypes (frequency above 0.001) were also detected in blood, a finding suggesting that blood repertoires may reflect thyroid immune responses. During validation, the model predicted progression to ophthalmopathy a median of about 6.5 months ahead of onset, with almost 71% sensitivity and 72% to 80% specificity.

There are a few counts of this clonotype. The antigen it binds to is not known. There are no base qualities to consult, and no much larger clone falls within one base. From its cysteine to its phenylalanine, the CDR3 spans 15 amino acids. Only CDR3 DNA remains: 45 bases, in frame from the first base. The germline V gene yields MGHRA for CDR1 and YSYEKL for CDR2. V loses 1 base, J loses 4 bases, and the germline ends lie 10 bases apart. Graves' hyperthyroidism was defined as stable when no progression to ophthalmopathy occurred over 18 months of follow-up. Hyperthyroidism patients were newly diagnosed, with disease duration under 2 months, and aged 18 to 65 years. Exclusion was applied to patients with uncontrolled infections, other autoimmune diseases, pregnancy or lactation. Diagnoses were based on clinical symptoms, serum thyroxine and TRAb, thyroid ultrasound and orbital computed tomography. PBMCs were isolated from about 9.2 ml of fresh peripheral blood by Ficoll-Paque density gradient centrifugation. Total RNA was extracted using Trizol reagent, and RNA quality was assessed on an Agilent 2100 Bioanalyzer.

The TCR beta CDR3 regions were amplified from RNA transcripts. The first round of RT-PCR for the TCR CDR3 was performed with the HTBI primer set and the Qiagen OneStep RT-PCR kit. Libraries were constructed in a second round of multiplex PCR, after which size selection and purification were performed. Paired-end sequencing of the libraries was performed with 100 bp reads on an Illumina HiSeq2000. In the paper's pipeline: SOAPnuke was used to process the raw data, with reads discarded if the reads contained adapters or uncalled bases, had a mean Phred below 15, or lacked an exact constant-primer or identifier match. High-quality paired reads were merged using COPE v1.2.5, and each unique nucleotide sequence was defined as a clonotype. MiTCR v1.1 was used to align the clonotypes against IMGT TRBV, TRBD and TRBJ reference segments. Analysis was restricted to V-J combinations with a frequency above 0.0001, which covered about 99% of repertoires. A TCS score was defined as the ratio of F50 (clonal expansion) to E x V (chaos), with BLOSUM62-based TCRdist applied between CDR3 peptides within each V-J. Welch's t-statistics and random forest reduced 500 to 550 V-J features to about 13, which were used in a naive Bayes classifier (R e1071). TCRdb reworked the public reads: Q25 trimming with fastp, MiXCR clone assembly, productive beta chains retained. Rows merge per CDR3 protein into single entries with the most common DNA and genes. The authors' filters were not applied to this entry. The sample table contains 600,000 or so distinct CDR3 sequences; only one count was recorded for about 17% of them. The top ten constitute less than 4.5% of the sample.

What was sequenced was blood. The source of this sequence is a woman aged 30 to 39 with Graves' hyperthyroidism. This sequence uses TRBV4-1 and TRBJ1-4; confidence is insufficient to name the D gene. In nucleotides, the sequence is TGCGCCAGCAGCCAAGGAGAGGACTTTAATGAAAAACTGTTTTTT. This codes for CASSQGEDFNEKLFF.